This TCR beta chain was obtained from a study of T cells after yellow fever vaccination. The 5'RACE template-switching step produced TCR cDNA and added a universal primer site and UMIs. MiXCR, applied by TCRdb to the 5' RACE reads, yields one record per CDR3 protein. The sample lists more than 450,000 distinct CDR3 sequences; 20% to 25% were seen once. General study points: The booster saw the reappearance of most primary-vaccination clones (around 96% CD4, 88% CD8). A secondary response was less intense yet reached its peak sooner, at day 5 versus 15. Contamination of FACS-sorted repertoires by abundant clonotypes from the bulk population could occur.

This clonotype was counted ten times or more. The antigen is not known. This material consisted of PBMCs, taken roughly 20 days after the first yellow fever vaccination. The receptor was derived from a man between 18 and 35 years old who received the YFV17D yellow fever vaccine.

The CDR3 protein is CAISDRHRTGRVGELFF. In DNA, the CDR3 is TGTGCCATCAGTGATCGCCACCGAACAGGGAGAGTCGGGGAGCTGTTTTTT. The chain is built from TRBV10-3 and TRBJ2-2; weak D call: TRBD1 (6 bases). The CDR3 totals 17 residues. Germline CDR1 and CDR2: ENHRY and SYGVKD. Trimming removed 3 bases from V and 7 bases from J, with 21 bases in between.